The sequence of this T cell receptor beta chain was determined in a study of shared clonotypes between healthy human individuals. Concerning this clone: Antigen specificity is unknown.

Genomic DNA per cell subset filled all wells of several immunoSEQ plates. When replicate PCRs were run on unsorted PBMC, they used 300 ng DNA, some 30,000 T cell genomes. Ten immunoSEQ deep assay plates were used by the authors to sequence unsorted PBMC DNA. The data were produced by immunoSEQ multiplex PCR, yet TCRdb's version contains in-frame clones alone and is incomplete. Among about 490,000 clones, 76% were seen once, and the ten largest hold over 10%. In germline, CDR1 is SNHLY, CDR2 FYNNEI. The CDR3 length is 12 residues. V shed 4 bases and J shed 2 bases, with 5 bases lying between them. Study-wide findings and caveats: Clonotype sharing among donors was thought likely to change with sequencing depth.

Sequencing was done on a sample of PBMCs. The sequence was obtained from a woman between 40 and 50 years old in good health. Some clones in this sample may be carry-over from other donors' samples. V is TRBV2 and J is TRBJ1-1; D unclear. For the CDR3, the DNA is TGTGCCAGCAGTGGGTATAACACTGAAGCTTTCTTT. Translating gives CASSGYNTEAFF. The full variable domain, in which reference TRBV2 and TRBJ1-1 provide the parts outside the CDR3, is EPEVTQTPSHQVTQMGQEVILRCVPISNHLYFYWYRQILGQKVEFLVSFYNNEISEKSEIFDDQFSVERPDGSNFTLKIRSTKLEDSAMYFCASSGYNTEAFFGQGTRLTVV.